Below are 32 T cell receptor beta chains sequenced from a single sample in a study of blood T cell repertoires in COVID-19. Data came from immunoSEQ multiplex PCR; TCRdb stores just in-frame clones and leaves some out. The sample shows roughly 120,000 clones, about 84% of them seen only once. The sequenced sample was peripheral blood. Receptor source: a man in his fifties with acute or convalescent COVID-19.

This clone was recorded a few times. The chain uses TRBV12-3 or TRBV12-4 and TRBJ2-3; no clear D gene. The CDR3 contains 13 residues. V was trimmed by 6 bases and J by 15 bases, leaving 22 bases between them. CDR3 sequence (DNA): TGTGCCAGCAGCCCCTCCCGCGAGACTCGCAACTATTTT. Its translation is CASSPSRETRNYF.

This clone appeared a single time. The chain joins TRBV27 to TRBJ1-1, with a weak D call TRBD1 (5 bases). CDR1 is MNHEY and CDR2 is SMNVEV in the germline V gene (reference sequence). V gave up 2 bases and J gave up 0 bases, with 7 bases separating them. The CDR3 extends over 14 amino acids. CDR3 bases: TGTGCCAGCAGTTTAAGGGGTTTGAACACTGAAGCTTTCTTT. Translated, it gives CASSLRGLNTEAFF.

V gene TRBV2 combines with J gene TRBJ1-1; tentative D call: TRBD1 (5 bases). V gave up 7 bases and J gave up 3 bases, with 15 bases separating them. Germline V gene lookup returns CDR1 SNHLY and CDR2 FYNNEI. The CDR3 runs to 14 residues. The CDR3 nucleotides read TGTGCCAGCAACCTTTGGACGGGGGACACTGAAGCTTTCTTT. The encoded protein is CASNLWTGDTEAFF.

The rearrangement uses TRBV7-3 and TRBJ2-5; possible D gene TRBD2, 7 bases. Germline V gene data show CDR1 as SGHTA and CDR2 as FQGTGA. The V gene lost 8 bases and the J gene lost 1 base, with 17 bases spanning the gap. CDR3 length equals 15 residues. Written as DNA, the CDR3 is TGTGCCAGCTCATTAAGGGGAGGGGGCCAAGAGACCCAGTACTTC. It encodes CASSLRGGGQETQYF.

This chain uses TRBV6-5 with TRBJ2-1, with 9 nucleotides matching TRBD1. Germline lookup yields CDR1 MNHEY and CDR2 SVGAGI. CDR3 length equals 15 residues. With 2 bases clipped from V and 4 bases from J, the junction kept 3 bases outside the gene matches. The DNA of the CDR3 is TGTGCCAGCAGTTACGGGGGACAGGGATACAATGAGCAGTTCTTC. It translates to CASSYGGQGYNEQFF.

The chain couples TRBV5-1 to TRBJ2-6, with 12 bases fitting TRBD1. This CDR3 is built from 17 residues. V dropped 4 bases and J dropped 2; count of bases not matched to a gene: 4. Germline values: CDR1 SGHRS, CDR2 YFSETQ. The DNA of the CDR3 is TGCGCCAGCAGCCCGGGACAGGGGGCGGCTGGGGCCAACGTCCTGACTTTC. It yields the protein CASSPGQGAAGANVLTF.

The chain carries TRBV10-1 and TRBJ2-3; D uncertain. Germline lookup yields CDR1 WNHNN and CDR2 SYGVQD (reference sequence). V shed 3 bases and J shed 0 bases, with 13 bases lying between them. The CDR3 contains 16 residues. The CDR3 here is CASSELELRSTDTQYF. CDR3 sequence (DNA): TGCGCCAGCAGTGAATTAGAACTACGAAGCACAGATACGCAGTATTTT.

The chain joins TRBV10-3 to TRBJ1-3, with D unresolved. V lost 10 bases and J 4 bases, leaving 11 bases between the germline ends. The V gene's germline CDR1 is ENHRY and CDR2 SYGVKD. This CDR3 comprises 12 residues. CDR3 nucleotides: TGTGCCAACACACCAGGAGGAAACACCATATATTTT. Protein: CANTPGGNTIYF.

Comment on this clone: This sample includes further DNA sequences coding for the same CDR3. The chain carries TRBV6-5 and TRBJ1-2; 7 bases match TRBD1. This CDR3 comprises 14 residues. V lost 0 bases and J lost 2; bases outside the gene matches: 0. CDR1 MNHEY and CDR2 SVGAGI come from the germline V gene. DNA for the CDR3: TGTGCCAGCAGTTACTCGGGACAGAACTATGGCTACACCTTC. Its translation is CASSYSGQNYGYTF.

The chain employs TRBV5-4 and TRBJ1-2; the match to TRBD1 covers 10 bases. Trimming at V came to 3 bases and at J to 4 bases, leaving 0 bases not matched to a gene. Germline V gene lookup returns CDR1 SGHNT and CDR2 YYREEE (reference sequence). The CDR3 totals 13 residues. Written as DNA, the CDR3 is TGTGCCAGCAGCTGGGACAGGGGCTATGGCTACACCTTC. This translates into CASSWDRGYGYTF. Full variable domain (missing parts from reference TRBV5-4 and TRBJ1-2): ETGVTQSPTHLIKTRGQQVTLRCSSQSGHNTVSWYQQALGQGPQFIFQYYREEENGRGNFPPRFSGLQFPNYSSELNVNALELDDSALYLCASSWDRGYGYTFGSGTRLTVV.

This clone was seen just once. The chain has TRBV2 and TRBJ2-3; D is possibly TRBD2 (7 bases). The CDR3 has 12 amino acids. The V end lost 11 bases, the J end lost 2 bases, and 11 bases lay between the germline ends. CDR1 and CDR2 (germline): SNHLY, FYNNEI. The CDR3 DNA sequence: TGTGCCGGGAGGGACAACACAGATACGCAGTATTTT. This sequence encodes CAGRDNTDTQYF.

This rearrangement joins TRBV5-1 to TRBJ2-5; D gene unclear. CDR1 and CDR2 (germline): SGHRS, YFSETQ. V was cut by 1 base and J by 0 bases, with 7 bases left in between. The CDR3 runs 14 residues. The CDR3 DNA sequence: TGCGCCAGCAGCTTGTTAAAATACCAAGAGACCCAGTACTTC. Protein sequence: CASSLLKYQETQYF.

The chain has TRBV6-2 or TRBV6-3 and TRBJ1-4; D unclear. CDR1 and CDR2 (germline): MNHEY, SVGEGT. This CDR3 has 13 amino acids. V lost 0 bases and J lost 16, with 15 bases in between. CDR3 DNA sequence: TGTGCCAGCAGTTACTCTTCACACACCGTGTCGTTTTTT. Residues: CASSYSSHTVSFF.

The chain couples TRBV9 to TRBJ2-1, with D possibly TRBD2 on 6 matching bases. V was clipped by 0 bases and J by 0 bases, with 7 bases between them. Germline CDR1 reads SGDLS; CDR2 reads YYNGEE. The CDR3 consists of 15 residues. CDR3 amino acids: CASSVASVSYNEQFF. As DNA, the CDR3 is TGTGCCAGCAGCGTAGCTAGCGTCTCCTACAATGAGCAGTTCTTC. Full variable domain (remainder filled in from reference TRBV9 and TRBJ2-1): DSGVTQTPKHLITATGQRVTLRCSPRSGDLSVYWYQQSLDQGLQFLIQYYNGEERAKGNILERFSAQQFPDLHSELNLSSLELGDSALYFCASSVASVSYNEQFFGPGTRLTVL.

The chain employs TRBV6-5 and TRBJ2-7; TRBD2 matches at 8 bases. Trimming at V came to 7 bases and at J to 3 bases, leaving 5 bases not matched to a gene. Germline lookup yields CDR1 MNHEY and CDR2 SVGAGI. The CDR3 length is 13 residues. CDR3 bases: TGTGCCAGCACGGGACTAGAATACTACGAGCAGTACTTC. It codes for CASTGLEYYEQYF.

This clone has only one observation. This chain joins TRBV7-8 and TRBJ1-3; D remains ambiguous. Trimming removed 2 bases at V and 0 bases at J, with 8 bases between. The length of the CDR3 is 15 residues. Germline V gene data show CDR1 as SGHVS and CDR2 as FQNEAQ. In DNA, the CDR3 is TGTGCCAGCAGCTTACGGGGAGCCTCTGGAAACACCATATATTTT. This translates into CASSLRGASGNTIYF.

V is TRBV7-9 and J is TRBJ1-2; 9 bases are shared with TRBD1. The CDR3 length is 17 residues. J was trimmed by 3 bases and V by 5 bases; bases with no gene match: 13. Germline values: CDR1 SEHNR, CDR2 FQNEAQ (reference sequence). The CDR3 DNA sequence: TGTGCCAGCAGCAACCGAATTAGACAGGGGGGAGACTATGGCTACACCTTC. It specifies CASSNRIRQGGDYGYTF.

This clone turned up a few times. V and J are TRBV5-4 and TRBJ1-5; D gene unclear. Germline assignment: CDR1 SGHNT and CDR2 YYREEE (reference sequence). The CDR3 is 15 amino acids. The V end was cut by 0 bases, the J end by 3 bases, with 10 bases between. The CDR3 DNA reads as TGTGCCAGCAGCTTGGGACGGGGAGACAATCAGCCCCAGCATTTT. This encodes CASSLGRGDNQPQHF.

The chain has TRBV3-1 (or the pseudogene TRBV3-2) and TRBJ2-3; perhaps TRBD2 as D (6 bases). CDR1 is LGHDT and CDR2 is YNNKEL in the germline V gene (reference sequence). This CDR3 is built from 16 residues. The V and J ends lost 2 bases and 4 bases respectively, with 16 bases between them. The CDR3 is CASSQYGGRRADTQYF. The DNA for the CDR3 is TGTGCCAGCAGCCAATACGGGGGACGTAGAGCAGATACGCAGTATTTT.

The genes are TRBV9 and TRBJ1-1; possibly TRBD1 for D (6 bases). Germline CDR1 and CDR2: SGDLS and YYNGEE. Deletions cut 3 bases from V and 5 bases from J, with 8 bases between. This CDR3 is built from 12 residues. The CDR3 nucleotides are TGTGCCAGCAGCGAGGGGGGGACTGAAGCTTTCTTT. This sequence encodes CASSEGGTEAFF.

The gene calls are TRBV7-9 and TRBJ1-3; D is uncertain. The ends were cut back, 1 base at V and 6 bases at J, with 4 bases in the middle. CDR1 and CDR2 (germline): SEHNR, FQNEAQ (reference sequence). There are 12 residues in the CDR3. The CDR3 DNA reads TGTGCCAGCAGCTTAGGCGCAAACACCATATATTTT. Protein: CASSLGANTIYF.

The chain joins TRBV5-4 to TRBJ1-2; TRBD1 matches 8 bases. The CDR3 is 15 amino acids. CDR1 is SGHNT, CDR2 YYREEE, per germline (reference sequence). The J segment lost 3 bases and the V segment lost 2 bases, leaving 6 bases of the junction unmatched. This CDR3 is CASSFPGGSDYGYTF. The CDR3 region has the DNA TGTGCCAGCAGCTTCCCAGGGGGCAGTGACTATGGCTACACCTTC.

This clone occurred a few times. The chain has TRBV7-6 and TRBJ1-1, with 9 bases matching TRBD1. This CDR3 has 15 residues. Germline-derived CDR1 and CDR2 are SGHVS and FNYEAQ. J was trimmed by 0 bases and V by 5 bases; bases with no gene match: 4. Written as DNA, the CDR3 is TGTGCCAGCAGCGGGGGACAGGGTTTGAACACTGAAGCTTTCTTT. As protein: CASSGGQGLNTEAFF.

The chain links TRBV28 to TRBJ1-5, with 8 bases lining up with TRBD1. Per germline, CDR1 MDHEN and CDR2 SYDVKM. Unmatched junction bases numbered 2, after V lost 4 bases and J lost 3 bases. This CDR3 is built from 14 residues. Here the CDR3 reads CASSWGQVNQPQHF. The CDR3 DNA reads as TGTGCCAGCAGTTGGGGACAGGTCAATCAGCCCCAGCATTTT.

The chain recombines TRBV5-8 with TRBJ1-6; unclear D gene. Trimming pared 7 bases from V and 6 bases from J, leaving 14 bases between. Germline V lookup: CDR1 SGHTS, CDR2 YDEGEE. The CDR3 is made up of 14 amino acids. The CDR3 nucleotides read TGTGCCAGCGGAAGCGGTCCGGTTAATTCACCCCTCCACTTT. Protein product: CASGSGPVNSPLHF.

The chain has TRBV11-2 and TRBJ2-3; D ambiguous. The CDR3 has 15 residues. V shed 1 base and J shed 1 base, with 9 bases lying between them. Germline values: CDR1 SGHAT, CDR2 FQNNGV. CDR3 sequence (DNA): TGTGCCAGCAGCTTAGGGTGGCAGGGCACAGATACGCAGTATTTT. Residues: CASSLGWQGTDTQYF.

The chain is built from TRBV11-2 and TRBJ2-7; 7 bases agree with TRBD1. Germline lookup yields CDR1 SGHAT and CDR2 FQNNGV. V lost 2 bases, J lost 1 base, and 2 bases stayed unmatched. This CDR3 has 14 residues. CDR3 amino acids: CASSLRTGSYEQYV. CDR3 DNA sequence: TGTGCCAGCAGCTTACGGACAGGTTCCTACGAGCAGTACGTC.

This sequence joins TRBV2 and TRBJ2-2; a possible D gene is TRBD2 (6 bases). CDR1 and CDR2 from the germline V gene are SNHLY and FYNNEI. Trimming removed 6 bases at V and 3 bases at J, with 8 bases between. The CDR3 sequence is 13 residues long. For the CDR3, the DNA is TGTGCCAGCAGGGAGGGGTACACCGGGGAGCTGTTTTTT. It codes for CASREGYTGELFF. Full variable domain (missing parts from reference TRBV2 and TRBJ2-2): EPEVTQTPSHQVTQMGQEVILRCVPISNHLYFYWYRQILGQKVEFLVSFYNNEISEKSEIFDDQFSVERPDGSNFTLKIRSTKLEDSAMYFCASREGYTGELFFGEGSRLTVL.

This clone was observed a handful of times. V usage is TRBV7-3 and J usage is TRBJ1-1; weak D call: TRBD1 (6 bases). The V and J ends lost 1 base and 8 bases respectively, with 11 bases between them. Per the germline V gene, CDR1 is SGHTA and CDR2 is FQGTGA. CDR3 size: 13 residues. The CDR3 loop reads CASSLRPTGEAFF. Written as DNA, the CDR3 is TGTGCCAGCAGCTTAAGGCCTACAGGGGAAGCTTTCTTT.

This clone was found once. This chain links TRBV6-5 with TRBJ1-2; 8 bases line up with TRBD1. V shed 2 bases and J 7 bases; nucleotides not matched to a gene: 6. Germline V gene sequence: CDR1 MNHEY, CDR2 SVGAGI. CDR3 length: 14 residues. CDR3 nucleotide sequence: TGTGCCAGCAGTTACGCGGACAGGGCGGCTGGCTACACCTTC. Encoded protein: CASSYADRAAGYTF.

This chain uses TRBV9 with TRBJ2-4; 9 nucleotides line up with TRBD1. The V segment lost 4 bases and the J segment 6 bases; nucleotides outside the gene matches: 5. The CDR3 is made up of 14 amino acids. The V gene's germline CDR1 is SGDLS and CDR2 YYNGEE. The CDR3 protein is CASSPGDRVNIQYF. CDR3 in DNA: TGTGCCAGCAGCCCGGGGGACAGGGTAAACATTCAGTACTTC.

The rearrangement joins TRBV11-3 to TRBJ1-6; 7 bases are shared with TRBD1. Germline V gene data show CDR1 as SGHNT and CDR2 as YENEEA. This CDR3 comprises 18 residues. J gave up 3 bases and V 1 base, and 9 bases lay outside the gene matches. The CDR3 here is CASSLVGTEIYYNSPLHF. The CDR3 bases are TGTGCCAGCAGCTTAGTGGGGACAGAGATATACTATAATTCACCCCTCCACTTT.